A single sample is the source of the 6 T cell receptor beta chains below, sequenced in a study of T-cell reconstitution after alpha-beta-depleted transplantation in children. Molecular barcoding with unique molecular identifiers was used for the TCRbeta library. MiXCR was run by TCRdb on the PCR reads, yielding one entry per CDR3 protein. The sample lists about 400,000 distinct CDR3 sequences, roughly 20% occurring once. Here the sequenced sample was PBMCs from the stem cell graft donor, taken from the stem cell graft. The receptors come from a human donor who donated a stem cell graft to a child with acute myeloid leukemia.

This clonotype was seen a few times. The chain joins TRBV27 to TRBJ2-6; 8 bases fit TRBD2. The CDR3 totals 18 residues. V shed 5 bases, J shed 0 bases, and the junction held 9 bases outside the gene matches. CDR1 and CDR2 from the germline V gene are MNHEY and SMNVEV (reference sequence). As DNA, the CDR3 is TGTGCCAGCAGTGTTGGTGAGCGGGAGTACTCTGGGGCCAACGTCCTGACTTTC. As protein: CASSVGEREYSGANVLTF.

Details on this clonotype: One end of the junction fails to match germline, which may point to a read error. The rearrangement uses TRBV25-1 and TRBJ2-1, with 7 bases fitting TRBD2. Germline assignment: CDR1 MGHDK and CDR2 SYGVNS. The CDR3 consists of 12 residues. The CDR3 bases are TGTGCCAGCAGTGTTGCGGGAGCCCCAGAGGTCTTC. Protein product: CASSVAGAPEVF.

The chain couples TRBV6-1 to TRBJ1-5; D is undetermined. V shed 6 bases and J shed 6 bases, with 18 bases lying between them. This CDR3 has 15 residues. CDR1 is MNHNS and CDR2 is SASEGT in the germline V gene. CDR3 in amino acids: CASRHPREIFQPQHF. CDR3 coding DNA: TGTGCCAGCAGACATCCGAGGGAAATTTTTCAGCCCCAGCATTTT.

The rearrangement links TRBV20-1 to TRBJ2-5; 7 bases fit TRBD1. The CDR3 has 14 residues. The V and J ends lost 6 bases and 4 bases, in that order; junction bases with no gene match: 11. The germline V gene has CDR1 DFQATT and CDR2 SNEGSKA (reference sequence). The CDR3 DNA sequence: TGCAGTGCCAAAGAACAGGGGAGAGGAGAGACCCAGTACTTC. Residues: CSAKEQGRGETQYF.

V gene TRBV20-1 combines with J gene TRBJ1-1, with 10 positions matching TRBD1. The trim removed 1 base at V and 6 bases at J, leaving 2 bases unmatched. Germline CDR1 DFQATT, CDR2 SNEGSKA (reference sequence). This CDR3 is 13 amino acids long. CDR3 DNA: TGCAGTGCTAGAGGGGGGACAGGGGCTGAAGCTTTCTTT. This sequence encodes CSARGGTGAEAFF.

A few counts support this clonotype. The chain recombines TRBV18 with TRBJ2-3; D is unresolved. Germline V gene data show CDR1 as KGHSH and CDR2 as LQKENI. The ends were cut back, 1 base at V and 2 bases at J, with 10 bases in the middle. CDR3 length: 15 amino acids. The CDR3, as DNA: TGTGCCAGCTCACCACGGGTCGCCTACACAGATACGCAGTATTTT. Residues: CASSPRVAYTDTQYF.